These T cell receptor beta chains were read from a single sample in a study of cytomegalovirus exposure and HLA in healthy donors. Some clones are missing from TCRdb's copy, which holds only in-frame ones; the method was immunoSEQ multiplex PCR. The sample shows some 170,000 clones, roughly 89% of them seen only once. The sample taken for sequencing was PBMCs. The receptors were sampled from a woman under 30 in good health and CMV-seropositive. Both conserved end residues are part of each CDR3. The D gene is left open where the match is weak.

j_call v_call d_call cdr3_aa
TRBJ2-2 TRBV4-1 TRBD2 CASSPYGAGDTGELFF
TRBJ2-2 TRBV7-3 TRBD1 CASSLKDRGPNGELFF
TRBJ1-2 TRBV4-1 TRBD1 CASSQGLRDRHRSFGYTF
TRBJ2-3 TRBV4-1 TRBD2 CASSQVGSGRTGDTQYF
TRBJ1-1 TRBV7-9 TRBD1 CAIDRQGAWDTEAFF
TRBJ2-1 TRBV5-1 NA CASRETASSYNEQFF
TRBJ1-5 TRBV19 NA CASMGSMSRNQPQHF
TRBJ2-1 TRBV27 NA CASSLTPSSYNEQFF
TRBJ2-1 TRBV5-1 TRBD1 CASTSAVGQGVNEQFF
TRBJ1-4 TRBV28 TRBD1 CASTLTLDRGMDTNEKLFF
TRBJ1-4 TRBV27 NA CASTNDQGIGRRKLFF
TRBJ1-5 TRBV28 NA CASSPGRGNQPQHF
TRBJ1-2 TRBV7-3 NA CASSRGANYGYTF
TRBJ2-2 TRBV29-1 NA CSVDRRGTGELFF
TRBJ2-1 TRBV7-2 TRBD2 CASSSTAGGPRNEQFF
TRBJ2-7 TRBV2 TRBD2 CASTTRGSGSYEQYF
TRBJ2-7 TRBV7-2 NA CASSPRGAQYHF
TRBJ2-7 TRBV7-2 NA CASSPAQRGGEQYF
TRBJ2-7 TRBV5-1 TRBD2 CASSLRLAGEGEQYF
TRBJ1-5 TRBV5-1 NA CASSLSGLFEPQHF
TRBJ1-2 TRBV5-4 NA CASSLGGVSSYGYTF
TRBJ2-7 TRBV14 TRBD2 CASSQGPGLAGGPPYEQYF
TRBJ1-1 TRBV6-6 TRBD1 CASSYSGTGRPEAFF
TRBJ1-2 TRBV2 TRBD1 CASIPGQGYGYTF
TRBJ2-2 TRBV5-1 TRBD2 CASSTNPRLAQSTGELFF
TRBJ2-2 TRBV10-1 NA CASRRLRDTGELFF
TRBJ1-1 TRBV4-3 NA CASSQDPGRNTEAFF
TRBJ2-5 TRBV6-5 NA CASSADSGETQYF
TRBJ2-2 TRBV18 TRBD2 CATPGTSRAGELFF
TRBJ2-5 TRBV7-9 NA CASSLAAAYGTQYF
TRBJ2-5 TRBV2 TRBD2 CASRMSGGETQYF
TRBJ2-5 TRBV30 NA CAWSGGGRETQYF
TRBJ2-2 TRBV28 NA CASSLEAAGELFF
TRBJ1-1 TRBV19 NA CASSMGREAEAFF
TRBJ2-1 TRBV9 TRBD2 CASSVGTSGQEEQFF
TRBJ1-5 TRBV7-2 NA CASSTSSTGLEQPQHF
TRBJ2-2 TRBV7-2 NA CASSQGLNTGELFF
TRBJ2-7 TRBV30 NA CAWSTGEIYEQYF
TRBJ2-5 TRBV7-2 NA CASSLGPQETQYF
TRBJ2-3 TRBV6-1 NA CASSEPDRLADTQYF
TRBJ1-5 TRBV19 TRBD1 CASSIQGANNQPQHF
TRBJ1-4 TRBV7-3 NA CASSPDRWSEKLFF
TRBJ2-1 TRBV5-1 NA CASSQLAAGSEQFF
TRBJ2-7 TRBV20-1 NA CSARAYEQYF
TRBJ2-1 TRBV6-5 TRBD1 CASNYGTDQFF
TRBJ2-7 TRBV4-3 TRBD1 CASSHGTTGTYEQYF
TRBJ2-2 TRBV11-3 NA CASSPPAGKTGELFF
TRBJ1-5 TRBV5-1 NA CASSVDIDQPQHF
TRBJ1-1 TRBV6-5 TRBD1 CASSDYTGVNTEAFF
TRBJ2-5 TRBV6-4 NA CASSAREQETQYF
TRBJ2-5 TRBV30 TRBD2 CAWGDGAGVVETQYF
TRBJ2-6 TRBV5-1 NA CASSFVGANVLTF
TRBJ1-1 TRBV5-6 NA CASSLLLQGEAFF
TRBJ1-1 TRBV29-1 NA CSVAHNTEAFF
TRBJ1-5 TRBV19 TRBD1 CASSTTGNQPQHF
TRBJ2-5 TRBV21-1 NA CASSTDRVRETQYF
TRBJ2-1 TRBV7-7 TRBD2 CASSLVAGEGEQFF
TRBJ2-7 TRBV5-1 TRBD2 CASSLFGTSVGGYEQYF